This T cell receptor (beta chain) stems from a study of CD8+ T cells in alopecia areata. RNA extraction was followed by reverse transcription into cDNA, which acted as the sequencing template. Using immunoSEQ multiplex PCR, the repertoire was profiled, and TCRdb retains in-frame clones only, with some absent. Of 120,000 or so clones listed, roughly two fifths are singletons. Study-level results: Lesional scalp exceeded normal scalp in clonality, especially in alopecia totalis/universalis. Alphabeta T cells residing in normal skin are also sequenced in scalp samples.

In its sample, this clone was seen many times. Antigen unknown. V was shortened by 1 base and J by 1 base, with 8 bases between the two germline ends. CDR1 and CDR2 from the germline V gene are LGHNA and YSLEER. This CDR3 spans 14 amino acids. Collection of lesional scalp punch biopsies and peripheral blood was performed in alopecia areata patients. Sorting separated CD4+ and CD8+ T cells out of PBMCs. The chain employs TRBV4-3 and TRBJ2-7; possibly TRBD1 for D (6 bases). This TCR came from a human donor with alopecia areata. Sequencing used CD4+ T cells sorted from blood. The CDR3 reads CASSQGGRSYEQYF. CDR3 coding DNA: TGCGCCAGCAGCCAAGGGGGGCGGTCCTACGAGCAGTACTTC.